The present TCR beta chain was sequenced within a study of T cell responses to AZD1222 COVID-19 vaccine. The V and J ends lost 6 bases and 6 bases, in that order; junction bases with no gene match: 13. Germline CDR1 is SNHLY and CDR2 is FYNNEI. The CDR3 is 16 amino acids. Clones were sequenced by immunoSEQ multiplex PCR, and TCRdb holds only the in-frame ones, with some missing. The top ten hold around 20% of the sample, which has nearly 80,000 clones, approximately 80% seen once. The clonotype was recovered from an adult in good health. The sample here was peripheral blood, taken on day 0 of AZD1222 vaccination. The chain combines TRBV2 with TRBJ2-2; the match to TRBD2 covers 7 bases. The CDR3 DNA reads TGTGCCAGCAGCGGGCATGGGACTAAGGTGTCCGGGGAGCTGTTTTTT. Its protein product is CASSGHGTKVSGELFF.